This T cell receptor (beta chain) was recovered during a study of T cell responses to AZD1222 COVID-19 vaccine (dated by TCRdb to about 2021). A note on the overall study: AZD1222 recipients whose second dose came at about 4 weeks and those whose second dose came at about 12 weeks were combined into one group, since spike-specific TCR depth and breadth did not differ between the two schedules. TCR sequencing covered over 230 trial participants: 200 to 220 given two doses of AZD1222 and 26 given two doses of MenACWY control vaccine. Trial participants were enrolled into age subgroups of 18-55, 56-69 and 70-plus years, which contained about 150, 28 and 57 TCR-sequenced participants, respectively. What the study reported, not specific to this receptor: The whole spike protein was spanned by vaccine-associated CD4 TCRs, and dominant responses were seen in regions 160-218 and 743-854. No day 14 peak-response samples were available, so repertoires were characterized only after the peak T cell response. Participants were mostly white British, with more females than males. The authors suggested clonal diversity may have been underestimated. Spike-specific TCR breadth and depth rose significantly after two AZD1222 doses compared with day 0 and with MenACWY recipients. Nearly half of unique spike-specific TCRs reportedly recognized epitopes outside regions mutated in the B.1.351 and B.1.1.7 variants. The 56-69-year group was small, and its depth increase did not reach significance, likely because of low power. Only 5 to 7 AZD1222 recipients were SARS-CoV-2 seropositive at baseline, limiting conclusions about previously exposed vaccinees.

Deletion took 1 base off V and 1 base off J, with a span of 8 bases between the germline ends. The germline V gene yields SGHRS for CDR1 and YFSETQ for CDR2. The CDR3 holds 14 amino acids from the cysteine to the phenylalanine. The kept DNA is CDR3 alone, 42 bases in frame from the first base. The CDR3 regions of human TCRbeta chains were subjected to immunosequencing. As for the authors' bioinformatics: TCRs in the repertoires were matched against a reference library of SARS-CoV-2-specific TCRs that had been generated with the MIRA antigen-specificity platform. Breadth was defined as the fraction of unique TCRs that were SARS-CoV-2-associated. Depth was defined as the fraction of total T cells that were SARS-CoV-2-associated. Using the MIRA data, each spike-specific TCR was mapped to the spike region that the TCR reacts to and placed in a CD4 or CD8 class. Log10-transformed breadth and depth values were compared by one-way ANOVA with Sidak's multiple comparisons tests. TCRdb limited this immuneACCESS table to in-frame rearrangements with V and J called. A share of clones is missing; checked studies link under half to unresolved V genes, and the rest is unexplained. For V, J and clone size, that table is used; D and trimming come from the DNA. The sample includes tens of thousands of clones, with 93% observed a single time. The ten largest clonotypes hold over 7.5% of the sample.

Per the publication, the time point label means: baseline before first vaccination. Samples from vaccinated people were obtained from the UK trials COV001 and COV002, which included a single-blind randomized controlled phase 2/3 trial of AZD1222 (ChAdOx1 nCoV-19) in healthy adults. For TCRbeta chain sequencing, PBMC samples were collected from trial participants at day 0 and at day 28 after the second dose. Note on this clone: This receptor's antigen is unknown. Qualities for individual bases were not recorded, and no much larger clone is one base off.

This material consisted of peripheral blood, taken on day 0 of AZD1222 vaccination. The origin of this receptor is an adult in good health. The sequence links TRBV5-1 to TRBJ1-1, with no D gene named confidently. The CDR3 region: CASSLSRQNTEAFF. The sequence in DNA is TGCGCCAGCAGCTTGTCCCGACAGAACACTGAAGCTTTCTTT.